This T cell receptor beta chain emerged from a study of blood T cell repertoires in COVID-19 (dated by TCRdb to about 2020). Notes on the research overall: Samples from collaborators originated in the United States, Italy and Spain and spanned both the acute and convalescent phases of COVID-19. The material from the prospective study consisted of cDNA or gDNA derived from T cells, B-cell-depleted T cells, or PBMCs. Deeply sampled blood TCRbeta repertoires from subjects exposed to, actively infected with, or recovered from COVID-19 were included in the dataset. The repertoires were released in a freely available public database intended as a resource for research on the immune response to SARS-CoV-2. Samples were obtained from the ongoing ImmuneRACE study (first 160 participants) and from some 1,300 subjects provided by 6 global collaborators. A de-identified subject ID, COVID-19 status, age in years and sex were almost always included in the sample metadata. HLA class I and class II types, where available, came from metadata supplied by the sample provider rather than from assay-based typing. Results the study describes overall, beyond this receptor: How much clinical and demographic metadata was included differed by source and by participant, and the metadata was provided uncurated.

TCRbeta CDR3 regions were amplified from genomic DNA using the immunoSEQ Assay, a bias-controlled multiplex PCR. For the original study's pipeline: The number of nucleated cells in each sample was estimated from the amplification of reference gene primers within the assay. Sequence reads were collapsed and filtered to measure the absolute abundance of every unique TCRbeta CDR3 rearrangement. For each sample, productive Simpson clonality was calculated as the square root of Simpson's diversity index over productive rearrangements. In TCRdb, the immuneACCESS table is reduced to in-frame sequences with V and J assigned. These tables do not hold every clone; where another copy was compared, an unresolved V gene accounts for under half, and the others remain unexplained. That table gives V, J and clone size, and the DNA gave D and trimming. Recorded for this sample are approximately 150,000 clones; around 80% of them occurred a single time. Of the sample, roughly 6.8% falls within the top ten clones.

Here V drops 7 bases and J drops 0 bases, and the junction holds 7 bases not matched to any gene. The CDR3 spans 14 residues, from the cysteine through the phenylalanine. Of the read, only the CDR3 DNA is kept; its 42 bases are in frame from base 1. For CDR1 and CDR2, the germline V gene lists SQVTM and ANQGSEA. Whole blood was collected in K2EDTA tubes by collaborating institutions according to the institutions' own protocols. For TCRbeta analysis, collaborator samples were shipped as frozen whole blood, as isolated PBMCs, or as DNA extracted from either sample type. A word on this clone: Its antigen is unknown. Qualities for individual bases were not recorded, and no much larger clone is one base off.

The sequenced sample was peripheral blood. Rearrangement joined TRBV29-1 to TRBJ2-3, and 7 junction bases match TRBD1. The source of this sequence is a woman in her 50s in a cohort sampled during active or convalescent COVID-19. The DNA reads as follows: TGCAGCGCCGACTGGGACAGTAGCACAGATACGCAGTATTTT. Translated, this is CSADWDSSTDTQYF.